The 2 T cell receptor beta chains below were found in one sample sequenced in a study of PD-1 blockade in classical Hodgkin lymphoma. Each patient relapsed following autologous stem cell transplantation, and prior brentuximab vedotin exposure differed. Sequencing used immunoSEQ multiplex PCR; TCRdb keeps in-frame clones, though not all of them. The table has some 84,000 clones, approximately 91% seen once. Sample: peripheral blood mononuclear cells (PBMCs), taken before the second cycle of nivolumab. The receptor set was obtained from a human donor with classical Hodgkin lymphoma.

In DNA form, the CDR3 reads TGTGCCAGTAGTATATCGTCCCAGATGAACACTGAAGCTTTCTTT. This translates into CASSISSQMNTEAFF. The chain carries TRBV19 and TRBJ1-1; no reliable D call. This CDR3 comprises 15 residues. Germline CDR1 is LNHDA and CDR2 is SQIVND (reference sequence). V lost 2 bases to trimming and J lost 0 bases, with 10 bases between them.

The chain links TRBV30 to TRBJ2-5, with 12 nucleotides matching TRBD1. Germline trimming cut 2 bases from V and 4 bases from J; bases unmatched to any gene: 8. The germline gives CDR1 GTSNPN, CDR2 SVGIG (reference sequence). The CDR3 is 16 residues long. The CDR3 region has the DNA TGTGCCTGGAGTCCGGGGGACAGGGGGCGCAGAGAGACCCAGTACTTC. Translating it yields CAWSPGDRGRRETQYF. The full variable domain, rest sourced from reference TRBV30 and TRBJ2-5, is SQTIHQWPATLVQPVGSPLSLECTVEGTSNPNLYWYRQAAGRGLQLLFYSVGIGQISSEVPQNLSASRPQDRQFILSSKKLLLSDSGFYLCAWSPGDRGRRETQYFGPGTRLLVL.